This TCR beta chain was identified during a study of metastatic and nonmetastatic thyroid tumors. With MiXCR, TCRdb called clones anew from the PCR reads. Of 30,000 to 35,000 clones listed, 17% were seen once; the top ten hold 6.9%. The CDR3 sequence is 14 residues long. From germline, CDR1 is SGHTA and CDR2 FQGNSA. The entire patient cohort was treatment-naive prior to thyroid surgery. Comment on this clone: Its ends do not fully match the called genes, so a read error is possible.

The chain recombines TRBV7-2 with TRBJ1-2; TRBD1 might be the D (6 bases). The sequencing sample was made of blood. This TCR came from a female donor with papillary thyroid cancer or a benign thyroid nodule (not recorded which). Some clones in this sample may be carry-over from other donors' samples. CDR3 nucleotides: TGTGCCAGCAGATTCAGTGGGGGGGCACGAGGCTACACATTC. Translated: CASRFSGGARGYTF.